These 13 T cell receptor beta chains were all obtained from the same sample, sequenced in a study of blood T cell repertoires in COVID-19. The assay was immunoSEQ multiplex PCR, and TCRdb's table has in-frame clones only and misses some. The repertoire has roughly 80,000 clones, over 70% of them found once; the top ten carry approximately 15%. Sequenced: peripheral blood. The receptors originated from a woman aged 55 to 70 with acute or convalescent COVID-19.

This clone was counted a few times. This chain uses TRBV5-1 with TRBJ2-7, with 8 bases that match TRBD1. This CDR3 is 17 amino acids long. The ends lost 3 bases at V and 2 bases at J; junction bases unmatched: 13. Germline values: CDR1 SGHRS, CDR2 YFSETQ. The CDR3 bases are TGCGCCAGCAGCTCCGGGACAGGTGGGGGAGAGGCCTACGAGCAGTACTTC. It yields the protein CASSSGTGGGEAYEQYF.

The rearrangement uses TRBV20-1 and TRBJ1-2, with no clear D. The V gene lost 3 bases and the J gene lost 3 bases, with 5 bases spanning the gap. Germline values: CDR1 DFQATT, CDR2 SNEGSKA (reference sequence). The CDR3 has 11 residues. The DNA for the CDR3 is TGCAGTGCTAGGAGCGACTATGGCTACACCTTC. Protein sequence: CSARSDYGYTF.

This clone was detected only a few times. This chain links TRBV4-3 with TRBJ1-1; D perhaps matches TRBD1 (6 bases). This CDR3 has 15 amino acids. Germline V gene lookup returns CDR1 LGHNA and CDR2 YSLEER. Trimming removed 0 bases from V and 5 bases from J, with 13 bases in between. In DNA form, the CDR3 reads TGCGCCAGCAGCCAAGAAGGGGGAATCGGGACTGAAGCTTTCTTT. It yields the protein CASSQEGGIGTEAFF.

Comment on this clone: One end of the junction does not line up with germline, which may come from a read error. The rearrangement joins TRBV7-7 to TRBJ2-1, with 8 positions matching TRBD2. The CDR3 totals 17 residues. CDR1 SSHAT and CDR2 FNYEAQ come from the germline V gene (reference sequence). CDR3 region: CASSPRRGVGSYNEQFF. The DNA for the CDR3 is TGTGCTAGCAGCCCGAGGCGGGGGGTGGGCTCCTACAATGAGCAGTTCTTC.

The chain couples TRBV1 to TRBJ2-1; the table assigns TRBD2, which was not confirmed against the DNA. TRBV1 is reported as a pseudogene. There are 18 residues in the CDR3. The CDR3 sequence: CTSSQGRGGRESYNEQFF. In DNA form, the CDR3 reads TGCACCAGCAGCCAAGGGCGGGGGGGGCGGGAGTCCTACAATGAGCAGTTCTTC.

The V and J genes are TRBV6-1 and TRBJ1-3, with a tentative D call TRBD1 (5 bases). V was cut by 3 bases and J by 0 bases, with 9 bases left in between. CDR3 length: 15 residues. Germline loops: CDR1 MNHNS, CDR2 SASEGT. The CDR3 here is CASSDGRVSGNTIYF. CDR3 nucleotide sequence: TGTGCCAGCAGTGATGGCAGGGTCTCTGGAAACACCATATATTTT.

The V gene is TRBV11-2, the J gene TRBJ2-7, with 11 bases fitting TRBD2. Germline V gene data show CDR1 as SGHAT and CDR2 as FQNNGV. The CDR3 spans 16 residues. J was trimmed by 0 bases and V by 3 bases; bases with no gene match: 4. The CDR3 spells CASSFLAGGTSYEQYF. The CDR3 DNA follows: TGTGCCAGCAGCTTTTTAGCGGGGGGGACCTCCTACGAGCAGTACTTC.

This clone has a single count. This rearrangement joins TRBV5-6 to TRBJ1-2, with D possibly TRBD1 on 6 matching bases. The CDR3 runs to 13 residues. Trimming stripped 3 bases from V and 6 bases from J, with 12 bases between. In germline, CDR1 is SGHDT, CDR2 YYEEEE. The CDR3 spells CASSSSGVDGYTF. As DNA, the CDR3 is TGTGCCAGCAGCTCCTCAGGGGTCGATGGCTACACCTTC. Together with reference TRBV5-6 and TRBJ1-2, the CDR3 gives the full variable domain: DAGVTQSPTHLIKTRGQQVTLRCSPKSGHDTVSWYQQALGQGPQFIFQYYEEEERQRGNFPDRFSGHQFPNYSSELNVNALLLGDSALYLCASSSSGVDGYTFGSGTRLTVV.

Only one count was recorded for this clone. This rearrangement joins TRBV10-2 to TRBJ2-5; TRBD1 aligns across 9 bases. The germline V gene has CDR1 WSHSY and CDR2 SAAADI. The CDR3 contains 14 residues. With 8 bases clipped from V and 3 bases from J, the junction kept 7 bases outside the gene matches. DNA for the CDR3: TGCGCCAGCGATTCCGGGACAGGGAAAGAGACCCAGTACTTC. Translated: CASDSGTGKETQYF.

The rearrangement links TRBV6-1 to TRBJ1-5; maybe TRBD1 (6 bases). The length of the CDR3 is 17 residues. Trimming shortened V by 3 bases and J by 9 bases, and 24 bases separated the two germline ends. Germline V gives CDR1 MNHNS, CDR2 SASEGT. CDR3 in DNA: TGTGCCAGCAGTGAGGCTCTTGAGACAGGCTCCGTTCGGCCCCAGCATTTT. Translated: CASSEALETGSVRPQHF.

This clone has a handful of counts. The chain joins TRBV5-4 to TRBJ1-1, with D maybe TRBD1 (6 bases). From germline, CDR1 is SGHNT and CDR2 YYREEE (reference sequence). Trimming pared 0 bases from V and 3 bases from J, leaving 9 bases between. This CDR3 is built from 14 residues. The CDR3 DNA reads as TGTGCCAGCAGCTTGGGGGCAGGGGACACTGAAGCTTTCTTT. This gives the protein CASSLGAGDTEAFF.

V usage is TRBV7-2 and J usage is TRBJ1-2, with TRBD1 as a possible D gene (5 bases). Per the germline V gene, CDR1 is SGHTA and CDR2 is FQGNSA. The CDR3 sequence is 11 residues long. V lost 3 bases to trimming and J lost 11 bases, with 10 bases between them. CDR3 sequence reads: CASSLRTFYTF. The DNA of the CDR3 is TGTGCCAGCAGCTTGCGGACATTTTACACCTTC.

The chain employs TRBV18 and TRBJ1-4, with D hard to call. The CDR3 sequence is 15 residues long. The V end was cut by 1 base, the J end by 7 bases, with 13 bases between. Germline V gene lookup returns CDR1 KGHSH and CDR2 LQKENI. CDR3 in amino acids: CASSPQGGIREKLFF. The CDR3 DNA is TGTGCCAGCTCACCACAGGGAGGGATCCGTGAAAAACTGTTTTTT. Supplemented by reference TRBV18 and TRBJ1-4, the full variable domain reads NAGVMQNPRHLVRRRGQEARLRCSPMKGHSHVYWYRQLPEEGLKFMVYLQKENIIDESGMPKERFSAEFPKEGPSILRIQQVVRGDSAAYFCASSPQGGIREKLFFGSGTQLSVL.